This T cell receptor beta chain comes out of a study of T cells in localized non-small cell lung cancer. Whole-study results and caveats: Uninvolved nearby lung showed the greatest T cell clonality, exceeding that found in tumor. Among blood samples, higher T cell density accompanied longer overall survival. When the top 100 tumor clones were examined, a median about 60 of them also appeared in the adjacent lung, which was paired and uninvolved.

TCRdb's table, derived via immunoSEQ multiplex PCR, lists solely in-frame clones and lacks some. Here the sample spans more than 100,000 clones, about 90% being singletons. The J segment lost 3 bases and the V segment lost 5 bases, leaving 9 bases of the junction unmatched. The CDR3 is 15 residues long. In germline, CDR1 is LNHDA, CDR2 SQIVND (reference sequence). Concerning this clone itself: As yet, its antigen is unknown.

The chain couples TRBV19 to TRBJ2-7, with TRBD2 identical over 8 bases. The source is a female donor older than 55 with stage I lung adenocarcinoma. Sample: peripheral blood, taken before any cancer treatment. The CDR3 sequence: CASSRSGLVDYEQYF. As DNA, the CDR3 is TGTGCCAGTAGTCGATCGGGACTAGTAGACTACGAGCAGTACTTC.